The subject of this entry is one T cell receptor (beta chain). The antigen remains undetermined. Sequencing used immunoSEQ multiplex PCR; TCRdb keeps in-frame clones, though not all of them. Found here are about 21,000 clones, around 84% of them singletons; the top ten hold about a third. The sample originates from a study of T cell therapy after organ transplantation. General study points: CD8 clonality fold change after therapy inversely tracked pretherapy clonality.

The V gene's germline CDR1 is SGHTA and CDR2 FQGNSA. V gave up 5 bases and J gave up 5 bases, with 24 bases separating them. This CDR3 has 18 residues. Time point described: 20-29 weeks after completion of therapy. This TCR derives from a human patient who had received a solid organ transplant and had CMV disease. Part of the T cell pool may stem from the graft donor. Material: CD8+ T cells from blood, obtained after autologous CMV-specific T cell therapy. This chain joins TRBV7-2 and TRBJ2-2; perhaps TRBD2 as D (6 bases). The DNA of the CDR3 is TGTGCCAGCAGCCCACGATCCTCCGCGGGGTTCGGGACCGGGGAGCTGTTTTTT. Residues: CASSPRSSAGFGTGELFF.